These 26 T cell receptor beta chains originate from one sample sequenced in a study of read filtering for tumor transcriptome and immune sequencing. Molecular barcoded adaptors covering alpha/delta and beta/gamma chains were used on about 390 ng RNA. TCRdb reanalysed the reads using MiXCR and keeps one entry per CDR3 protein. Among tens of thousands of distinct CDR3 sequences listed, roughly 19% were seen once. The sequenced sample consisted of a population of CD138-negative cells sorted from bone marrow. Every receptor here comes from a donor at least 40 years old with multiple myeloma.

V is TRBV21-1 and J is TRBJ2-5; whether TRBD2, the table's D call, matches the DNA was not checked. TRBV21-1 is tagged as a pseudogene. The CDR3 covers 17 residues. CDR3 amino acids: CASSSRTSGTSAETQYF. Written as DNA, the CDR3 is TGTGCCAGCAGCTCACGGACTAGCGGGACATCGGCGGAGACCCAGTACTTC.

This clonotype was counted only a few times. This chain joins TRBV7-2 and TRBJ2-7; 7 bases are shared with TRBD1. With 5 bases clipped from V and 2 bases from J, the junction kept 6 bases outside the gene matches. This CDR3 region has 14 residues. CDR1 is SGHTA, CDR2 FQGNSA, per germline. CDR3 coding DNA: TGTGCCAGCAGCGCCCGACAGGGACCCTACGAGCAGTACTTC. Encoded protein: CASSARQGPYEQYF.

There are a few counts of this clonotype. The chain carries TRBV5-5 and TRBJ2-2, with D possibly being TRBD1 (6 bases). The germline V and J ends were trimmed by 2 bases and 4 bases, with 12 bases remaining between them. CDR1 is SGHKS and CDR2 is YYEKEE in the germline V gene (reference sequence). This CDR3 region has 15 residues. The CDR3 loop reads CASSFNRVITGELFF. CDR3 nucleotide sequence: TGTGCCAGCAGCTTCAACAGGGTTATCACCGGGGAGCTGTTTTTT. The full variable domain, in which reference TRBV5-5 and TRBJ2-2 provide the parts outside the CDR3, is DAGVTQSPTHLIKTRGQQVTLRCSPISGHKSVSWYQQVLGQGPQFIFQYYEKEERGRGNFPDRFSARQFPNYSSELNVNALLLGDSALYLCASSFNRVITGELFFGEGSRLTVL.

Concerning this clonotype itself: It is likely a read error: a sequence one base away is far more abundant. The rearrangement links TRBV28 to TRBJ1-6, with no clear D. The J call may be faulty, since TRBJ1-1 better matches the DNA end. Germline loops: CDR1 MDHEN, CDR2 SYDVKM. CDR3 size: 12 residues. The CDR3, as DNA: TGTGCCAGCAGCATAAAGGCGGCTGTGGCTTTCTTT. Amino acid sequence: CASSIKAAVAFF.

This clonotype was counted many times. The chain has TRBV9 and TRBJ2-6, with D perhaps matching TRBD1 or TRBD2 (5 bases each). The CDR3 has 17 residues. Germline V gene data show CDR1 as SGDLS and CDR2 as YYNGEE. The V and J ends lost 3 bases and 0 bases respectively, with 13 bases between them. As DNA, the CDR3 is TGTGCCAGCAGCGCGGGGCAGATTTTCTCTGGGGCCAACGTCCTGACTTTC. Translated: CASSAGQIFSGANVLTF.

The table lists this clonotype with many counts. This chain joins TRBV4-2 and TRBJ2-2; possible D gene TRBD1, 6 bases. The CDR3 runs 15 residues. Per germline, CDR1 LGHNA and CDR2 YNFKEQ. V was trimmed by 0 bases and J by 4 bases, leaving 9 bases between them. CDR3 region: CASSQEGARTGELFF. CDR3 sequence (DNA): TGTGCCAGCAGCCAAGAGGGGGCGCGCACCGGGGAGCTGTTTTTT.

The sample holds a few counts of this clonotype. The chain employs TRBV7-2 and TRBJ2-3, with D perhaps TRBD1 or TRBD2 (6 bases each). Germline values: CDR1 SGHTA, CDR2 FQGNSA. The CDR3 contains 15 residues. The germline V and J ends were trimmed by 7 bases and 2 bases, with 16 bases remaining between them. The CDR3 protein is CASIMTGATTDTQYF. DNA of the CDR3: TGTGCCAGCATCATGACGGGGGCTACCACAGATACGCAGTATTTT.

This clonotype was picked up many times. This chain links TRBV20-1 with TRBJ2-1; no clear D gene. V was shortened by 4 bases and J by 7 bases, with 14 bases between the two germline ends. The V gene's germline CDR1 is DFQATT and CDR2 SNEGSKA (reference sequence). This CDR3 spans 13 amino acids. CDR3 in amino acids: CSAIASSGNEQFF. The CDR3 coding sequence is TGCAGTGCTATCGCGTCTTCGGGTAATGAGCAGTTCTTC.

This clonotype was counted only a few times. The chain combines TRBV5-1 with TRBJ2-3; D might be TRBD2 (5 bases). The CDR3 has 14 amino acids. The germline gives CDR1 SGHRS, CDR2 YFSETQ. The germline V and J ends were trimmed by 1 base and 2 bases, with 8 bases remaining between them. The CDR3 region has the DNA TGCGCCAGCAGCTTGCAGCGGTCCACAGATACGCAGTATTTT. This sequence encodes CASSLQRSTDTQYF.

This clonotype was seen many times. The V gene is TRBV5-1, the J gene TRBJ1-6; the match to TRBD1 covers 7 bases. CDR1 is SGHRS and CDR2 is YFSETQ in the germline V gene. The CDR3 is 14 amino acids. Trimming at V came to 4 bases and at J to 7 bases, leaving 5 bases not matched to a gene. CDR3 nucleotides: TGCGCCAGCAGCAAGACAGGGTCCAATTCACCCCTCCACTTT. Its translation: CASSKTGSNSPLHF.

Comment on this clonotype: A single base is all that separates this from a far larger clone, so a read error is likely. This chain joins TRBV11-2 and TRBJ2-7, with D possibly being TRBD2 (5 bases). The CDR3 runs 12 residues. V lost 3 bases to trimming and J lost 5 bases, with 8 bases between them. Germline loops: CDR1 SGHAT, CDR2 FQNNGV. The CDR3 is CASSFDGDEQYF. The DNA of the CDR3 is TGTGCCAGCAGCTTCGACGGGGACGAGCAGTACTTC.

This clonotype has only a few counts. The chain links TRBV6-5 to TRBJ1-3; D is ambiguous. Germline CDR1 is MNHEY and CDR2 is SVGAGI. This CDR3 contains 16 residues. V lost 0 bases and J lost 2, with 11 bases in between. The CDR3 protein is CASSYSIGGTGNTIYF. The CDR3 DNA reads as TGTGCCAGCAGTTACTCGATAGGCGGAACTGGAAACACCATATATTTT.

This clonotype was picked up many times. The chain has TRBV5-1 and TRBJ1-4; maybe TRBD1 (6 bases). The CDR3 spans 13 residues. In germline, CDR1 is SGHRS, CDR2 YFSETQ. The V end lost 4 bases, the J end lost 7 bases, and 11 bases lay between the germline ends. The CDR3 DNA reads TGCGCCAGCAGCCTCACGGACAGTGAAAAACTGTTTTTT. Protein product: CASSLTDSEKLFF.

As regards this clonotype: A read error may explain this, as a much larger clone is one base away. The chain couples TRBV7-9 to TRBJ2-3; 8 bases align to TRBD2. The CDR3 runs to 16 residues. V was pared by 4 bases and J by 3 bases, with 9 bases of the junction left unmatched. CDR1 is SEHNR, CDR2 FQNEAQ, per germline (reference sequence). The chain's CDR3 is CASSSDGGGKTDTQYF. CDR3 bases: TGTGCCAGCAGCTCCGACGGCGGGGGGAAGACAGATACGCAGTATTTT.

In regard to this clonotype: A much bigger clone sits one base away, suggesting this may be a read error. This rearrangement joins TRBV9 to TRBJ2-3; TRBD1 matches at 8 bases. In germline, CDR1 is SGDLS, CDR2 YYNGEE. The CDR3 has 14 amino acids. Unmatched junction bases numbered 8, after V lost 3 bases and J lost 8 bases. The DNA of the CDR3 is TGTGCCAGCAGCGCCCAGGGGGCCAGGGGTACGCAGTATTTT. It is translated as CASSAQGARGTQYF.

This clonotype has ten or more counts. CDR3 nucleotides: TGTGCCAGCAGGGGGACTAACTATGGCTACACCTTC. It specifies CASRGTNYGYTF. J is TRBJ1-2 and V is TRBV2; no firm D call. Germline CDR1 SNHLY, CDR2 FYNNEI. The CDR3 contains 12 residues. Deletions cut 6 bases from V and 0 bases from J, with 5 bases between. The full variable domain, its missing parts supplied by reference TRBV2 and TRBJ1-2, is EPEVTQTPSHQVTQMGQEVILRCVPISNHLYFYWYRQILGQKVEFLVSFYNNEISEKSEIFDDQFSVERPDGSNFTLKIRSTKLEDSAMYFCASRGTNYGYTFGSGTRLTVV.

This clonotype came up a few times. This chain uses TRBV4-1 with TRBJ2-1; no clear D gene. Trimming removed 0 bases at V and 2 bases at J, with 5 bases between. From germline, CDR1 is MGHRA and CDR2 YSYEKL. CDR3 length equals 14 residues. The CDR3 nucleotides read TGCGCCAGCAGCCAAGAAGCTCCCTACAATGAGCAGTTCTTC. Translated: CASSQEAPYNEQFF.

This clonotype was detected ten times or more. V and J are TRBV5-1 and TRBJ1-1, with 7 bases lining up with TRBD1. CDR1 and CDR2 from the germline V gene are SGHRS and YFSETQ. This CDR3 is 14 amino acids long. Trimming removed 0 bases from V and 6 bases from J; junction bases left unmatched: 5. In DNA, the CDR3 is TGCGCCAGCAGCTTGGATGCCAGGGGGGCTGAAGCTTTCTTT. Translated, it gives CASSLDARGAEAFF. Filled out from reference TRBV5-1 and TRBJ1-1, the complete variable domain reads KAGVTQTPRYLIKTRGQQVTLSCSPISGHRSVSWYQQTPGQGLQFLFEYFSETQRNKGNFPGRFSGRQFSNSRSEMNVSTLELGDSALYLCASSLDARGAEAFFGQGTRLTVV.

This clonotype was seen repeatedly, ten times or more. The chain links TRBV2 to TRBJ2-1, with TRBD2 matching 9 bases. Germline V gene lookup returns CDR1 SNHLY and CDR2 FYNNEI. The J segment lost 15 bases and the V segment lost 1 base, leaving 13 bases of the junction unmatched. This CDR3 region has 15 residues. The CDR3 DNA is TGTGCCAGCAGTGAAGGAGTAGCGGGGGCCCCCCGGTTGTTCTTC. Encoded protein: CASSEGVAGAPRLFF.

To note about this clonotype: A read error may explain this, as a much larger clone is one base away. The chain couples TRBV20-1 to TRBJ2-3; 10 bases line up with TRBD2. This CDR3 comprises 14 residues. J was trimmed by 3 bases and V by 5 bases; bases with no gene match: 5. CDR1 and CDR2 from the germline V gene are DFQATT and SNEGSKA (reference sequence). The CDR3 bases are TGCAGTGCTTCCAGGACTAGCGGTACAGATACGCAGTATTTT. Translated: CSASRTSGTDTQYF.

This clonotype occurred once. The junction differs from germline at one of its ends, possibly a read error. This chain joins TRBV5-1 and TRBJ2-1; D not certain. The germline V gene encodes CDR1 SGHRS and CDR2 YFSETQ. The CDR3 contains 15 residues. The CDR3 sequence: CASSLVGAEYNDQFF. The CDR3 coding sequence is TGCGCCAGCAGCTTGGTTGGCGCTGAGTACAATGATCAGTTTTTC.

Remarks on this clonotype: A much more abundant neighbour one base away suggests this may be a read error. CDR3 sequence (DNA): TGTGCCAGCGGTTTAGCCCAGGATACGCAGTATTTT. It translates to CASGLAQDTQYF. This chain joins TRBV28 and TRBJ2-3, with D unclear. The CDR3 totals 12 residues. CDR1 is MDHEN and CDR2 is SYDVKM in the germline V gene.

This clonotype was detected ten times or more. V gene TRBV29-1 combines with J gene TRBJ1-1; D unclear. V was clipped by 7 bases and J by 14 bases, with 17 bases between them. The CDR3 loop spans 10 amino acids. Germline V lookup: CDR1 SQVTM, CDR2 ANQGSEA. CDR3 region: CSAEGVNLFF. The CDR3 nucleotides read TGCAGCGCCGAAGGCGTGAATCTATTCTTT.

Comment on this clonotype: A read error is possible here, since a much larger clone lies one base away. The gene calls are TRBV12-5 and TRBJ2-1; D might be TRBD1 (5 bases). The ends were cut back, 4 bases at V and 3 bases at J, with 13 bases in the middle. The CDR3 spans 15 residues. Germline CDR1 is LGHNT and CDR2 is FRNRAP. CDR3 amino acids: CASGSGSSDYNEQFF. CDR3 DNA sequence: TGTGCTAGTGGTTCAGGGTCCTCCGACTACAATGAGCAGTTCTTC.

The chain employs TRBV20-1 and TRBJ1-1; no clear D. V was clipped by 2 bases and J by 0 bases, with 7 bases between them. The CDR3 has 13 residues. Germline CDR1 DFQATT, CDR2 SNEGSKA (reference sequence). This chain's CDR3 is CSARSMLNTEAFF. CDR3 sequence (DNA): TGCAGTGCTAGAAGCATGTTGAACACTGAAGCTTTCTTT.

This chain joins TRBV3-1 and TRBJ2-7; D gene ambiguous. V shed 4 bases and J shed 1 base, with 5 bases lying between them. The CDR3 totals 12 residues. Germline CDR1 and CDR2: LGHDT and YNNKEL (reference sequence). In nucleotides, the CDR3 is TGTGCCAGCAGCCTTGGGTCCTACGAGCAGTACTTC. Translation gives CASSLGSYEQYF.